This T cell receptor (beta chain) derives from a study of Graves' ophthalmopathy and Graves' hyperthyroidism. General observations from the study: With a specificity of around 76% and a sensitivity of 60% to 71%, the model predicted ophthalmopathy progression. Blood repertoires reportedly contained most expanded thyroid clonotypes above 0.001 frequency. Classification of ophthalmopathy versus stable hyperthyroidism by a 13-signature model yielded around 88% sensitivity and 70% to 83% specificity.

Trimming cost V 0 bases and J 6 bases, with 8 bases left between them. CDR1 and CDR2 (germline): SEHNR, FQNEAQ (reference sequence). The CDR3 has 13 residues. Hyperthyroidism in these 18- to 65-year-old patients was newly diagnosed, lasting under 2 months. RNA transcripts provided the template for amplifying TCR beta CDR3 regions. HTBI primers were used in a first-round RT-PCR, which preceded a second-round multiplex PCR. Each CDR3 protein is one row after TCRdb ran MiXCR on the multiplex PCR reads. This sample has around 590,000 distinct CDR3 sequences, with less than 40% found just once. On this clonotype itself: The antigen is not known.

The sequencing input was peripheral blood or thyroid tissue (not recorded which). The V gene is TRBV7-9, the J gene TRBJ1-2; D remains ambiguous. This sequence originates from an adult man with Graves' hyperthyroidism. The CDR3 loop is CASSLAIRDGYTF. The CDR3, as DNA: TGTGCCAGCAGCTTAGCGATACGGGATGGCTACACCTTC.